Following are 17 T cell receptor beta chains from one sample sequenced in a study of blood T cell repertoires in COVID-19. Some clones are missing from TCRdb's copy, which holds only in-frame ones; the method was immunoSEQ multiplex PCR. The sample has some 300,000 clones, just under 90% seen once. Sequenced sample: peripheral blood. The origin of the receptors is a woman between 25 and 40 years old with COVID-19, enrolled during active disease.

The gene calls are TRBV4-1 and TRBJ2-3; TRBD1 might be the D (6 bases). Germline V gene lookup returns CDR1 MGHRA and CDR2 YSYEKL. V was clipped by 1 base and J by 9 bases, with 17 bases between them. The CDR3 runs 15 residues. The CDR3 DNA follows: TGCGCCAGCAGCCAAGTGGAACAGGGTCTACGGACGCAGTATTTT. It encodes CASSQVEQGLRTQYF.

The chain combines TRBV6-2 or TRBV6-3 with TRBJ1-5; 8 bases line up with TRBD1. Looked up from germline, CDR1 is MNHEY and CDR2 is SVGEGT. After removal of 4 bases from V and 7 bases from J, the junction contained 9 bases not matched to a gene. This CDR3 has 15 residues. In DNA, the CDR3 is TGTGCCAGCAGTTCCAGTGGGACAGGAAAACAGCCCCAGCATTTT. Residues: CASSSSGTGKQPQHF.

In its sample, this clone was seen once. The gene calls are TRBV12-1 and TRBJ2-7; the tabulated D call, TRBD2, remains unverified against the DNA. TRBV12-1 is a known pseudogene. The CDR3 covers 14 residues. CDR3 nucleotide sequence: TGTGCCAGCAGCTTTACTAGCGGGGGATACGAGCAGTACGTC. Residues: CASSFTSGGYEQYV.

The chain has TRBV9 and TRBJ2-1, with 9 bases fitting TRBD2. CDR3 length: 20 residues. V was clipped by 0 bases and J by 0 bases; unmatched bases: 13. Germline V gene data show CDR1 as SGDLS and CDR2 as YYNGEE. CDR3 in DNA: TGTGCCAGCAGCGTAGCTAGGTTAGCGGGGGCCAGGAGCTCCTACAATGAGCAGTTCTTC. Amino acids: CASSVARLAGARSSYNEQFF.

The J gene is TRBJ1-4, the V gene TRBV28, with 7 bases that match TRBD1. V trimming: 5 bases; J trimming: 2 bases; junction bases outside the gene matches: 8. This CDR3 is built from 16 residues. In germline, CDR1 is MDHEN, CDR2 SYDVKM. The chain's CDR3 is CASSRGTVPTNEKLFF. The CDR3, as DNA: TGTGCCAGCAGTAGGGGGACAGTCCCGACTAATGAAAAACTGTTTTTT.

The chain couples TRBV19 to TRBJ1-5, with D perhaps matching TRBD1 (5 bases). V lost 5 bases and J lost 3, with 14 bases in between. This CDR3 spans 15 amino acids. From germline, CDR1 is LNHDA and CDR2 SQIVND (reference sequence). DNA of the CDR3: TGTGCCAGTAGTTGGAGGGGAGGAGCCAATCAGCCCCAGCATTTT. Protein product: CASSWRGGANQPQHF. Together with reference TRBV19 and TRBJ1-5, the CDR3 gives the full variable domain: DGGITQSPKYLFRKEGQNVTLSCEQNLNHDAMYWYRQDPGQGLRLIYYSQIVNDFQKGDIAEGYSVSREKKESFPLTVTSAQKNPTAFYLCASSWRGGANQPQHFGDGTRLSIL.

The J gene is TRBJ2-1, the V gene TRBV4-1, with D possibly being TRBD2 (7 bases). The CDR3 is 15 amino acids. Per germline, CDR1 MGHRA and CDR2 YSYEKL. Trimming pared 4 bases from V and 5 bases from J, leaving 15 bases between. In nucleotides, the CDR3 is TGCGCCAGCAGCCCTAAATGGGGGGGGCACAATGAGCAGTTCTTC. The encoded protein is CASSPKWGGHNEQFF.

This rearrangement joins TRBV11-2 to TRBJ2-1; D possibly corresponds to TRBD2 (6 bases). The CDR3 is made up of 17 amino acids. Trimming removed 2 bases from V and 5 bases from J, with 19 bases in between. Germline CDR1 and CDR2: SGHAT and FQNNGV. The CDR3 region has the DNA TGTGCCAGCAGCTTAAGATATGGGGCAGGAGGGGACAATGAGCAGTTCTTC. It is translated as CASSLRYGAGGDNEQFF.

J is TRBJ2-7 and V is TRBV6-5, with TRBD2 matching 10 bases. Germline CDR1 and CDR2: MNHEY and SVGAGI. This CDR3 has 15 amino acids. V lost 6 bases and J lost 2; bases outside the gene matches: 7. CDR3 sequence reads: CASSRSLAGPYEQYF. The CDR3 nucleotides are TGTGCCAGCAGCAGATCACTAGCGGGGCCCTACGAGCAGTACTTC.

Concerning this clone itself: In the same sample, other DNA sequences code for this CDR3. The genes are TRBV18 and TRBJ2-1; 11 positions agree with TRBD2. The trim removed 3 bases at V and 5 bases at J, leaving 3 bases unmatched. Per germline, CDR1 KGHSH and CDR2 LQKENI. The CDR3 has 15 amino acids. CDR3 nucleotide sequence: TGTGCCAGCTCACCTATAGCGGGGGGGCACAATGAGCAGTTCTTC. It is translated as CASSPIAGGHNEQFF.

The V gene is TRBV29-1, the J gene TRBJ1-4, with D unresolved. V shed 5 bases and J shed 2 bases, with 6 bases lying between them. Germline values: CDR1 SQVTM, CDR2 ANQGSEA. This CDR3 spans 12 amino acids. The CDR3 nucleotides read TGCAGCGTTCGCCGGACTAATGAAAAACTGTTTTTT. Translation gives CSVRRTNEKLFF.

The J gene is TRBJ1-2, the V gene TRBV7-9, with TRBD1 identical over 8 bases. The CDR3 contains 16 residues. The germline V gene encodes CDR1 SEHNR and CDR2 FQNEAQ (reference sequence). V trimming: 5 bases; J trimming: 6 bases; junction bases outside the gene matches: 14. CDR3 coding DNA: TGTGCCAGCAGCCCTTATCCCGGGACAGGAGGGGATGGCTACACCTTC. It translates to CASSPYPGTGGDGYTF.

The chain is built from TRBV5-1 and TRBJ2-2, with 9 bases matching TRBD2. The CDR3 covers 15 residues. The ends lost 2 bases at V and 7 bases at J; junction bases unmatched: 6. Germline V CDR1 and CDR2: SGHRS, YFSETQ. In nucleotides, the CDR3 is TGCGCCAGCAGCTTCGAGCGGGGGGCCGACGGGGAGCTGTTTTTT. Translated: CASSFERGADGELFF.

This sequence joins TRBV27 and TRBJ1-1; D is perhaps TRBD1 (6 bases). Germline V gives CDR1 MNHEY, CDR2 SMNVEV (reference sequence). Trimming took 4 bases from V and 8 from J, leaving 14 bases between them. CDR3 size: 13 residues. The DNA of the CDR3 is TGTGCCAGCAGTTCTACCCCGGGGGGCGAAGCTTTCTTT. This gives the protein CASSSTPGGEAFF.

The CDR3 sequence is CARAVDRNYGYTF. CDR3 bases: TGTGCCCGGGCGGTGGACAGAAACTATGGCTACACCTTC. The V call is TRBV30, the J call TRBJ1-2, with D maybe TRBD1 (6 bases). From germline, CDR1 is GTSNPN and CDR2 SVGIG (reference sequence). V was trimmed by 8 bases and J by 2 bases, leaving 15 bases between them. The CDR3 sequence is 13 residues long.

J is TRBJ1-2 and V is TRBV11-3; possible D gene TRBD1, 6 bases. The germline V and J ends were trimmed by 5 bases and 4 bases, with 11 bases remaining between them. In germline, CDR1 is SGHNT, CDR2 YENEEA. This CDR3 spans 13 amino acids. CDR3 residues: CASSQTGRYGYTF. The CDR3 DNA is TGTGCCAGCAGCCAAACAGGGCGCTATGGCTACACCTTC.

V gene TRBV7-6 combines with J gene TRBJ1-6, with a possible D match to TRBD1 (5 bases). Germline V lookup: CDR1 SGHVS, CDR2 FNYEAQ. Trimming removed 1 base from V and 8 bases from J, with 12 bases in between. There are 15 residues in the CDR3. CDR3 in amino acids: CASSLEGGGDSPLHF. The CDR3, as DNA: TGTGCCAGCAGCTTAGAAGGAGGAGGGGATTCACCCCTCCACTTT.